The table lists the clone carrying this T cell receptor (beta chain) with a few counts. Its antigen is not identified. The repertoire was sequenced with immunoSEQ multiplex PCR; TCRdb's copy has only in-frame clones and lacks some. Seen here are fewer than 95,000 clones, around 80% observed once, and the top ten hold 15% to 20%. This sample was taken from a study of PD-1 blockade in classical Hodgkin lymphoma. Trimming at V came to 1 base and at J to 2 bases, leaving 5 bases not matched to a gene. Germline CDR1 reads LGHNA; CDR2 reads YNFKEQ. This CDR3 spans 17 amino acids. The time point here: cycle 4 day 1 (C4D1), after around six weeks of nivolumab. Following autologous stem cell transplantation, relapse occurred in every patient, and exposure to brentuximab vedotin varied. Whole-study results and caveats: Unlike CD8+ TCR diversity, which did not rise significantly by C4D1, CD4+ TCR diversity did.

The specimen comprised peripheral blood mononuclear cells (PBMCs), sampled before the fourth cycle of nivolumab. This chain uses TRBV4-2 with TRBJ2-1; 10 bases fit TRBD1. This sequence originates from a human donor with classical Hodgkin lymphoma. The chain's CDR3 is CASSQAPTGGPYNEQFF. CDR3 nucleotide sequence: TGTGCCAGCAGCCAAGCGCCGACAGGGGGCCCCTACAATGAGCAGTTCTTC.